This T cell receptor (beta chain) was captured in a study of T cell responses to AZD1222 COVID-19 vaccine. Concerning this clone: As yet, its antigen is unknown.

Generated by immunoSEQ multiplex PCR, the TCRdb table keeps only in-frame clones and is missing some. The profile covers 130,000 to 150,000 clones, with around 87% appearing a single time and under 2% taken by the ten largest. CDR1 is SNHLY, CDR2 FYNNEI, per germline. There are 15 residues in the CDR3. The germline V and J ends were trimmed by 6 bases and 1 base, with 12 bases remaining between them. The study, taken as a whole, reports: The CD4 TCRs associated with vaccination extended across spike and predominated at 160-218 and 743-854.

Sequencing used peripheral blood, obtained on day 0 of AZD1222 vaccination. This clonotype was obtained from an adult in good health. The rearrangement uses TRBV2 and TRBJ2-2; a possible D gene is TRBD1 (5 bases). CDR3 amino acids: CASSDGHMNTGELFF. The DNA of the CDR3 is TGTGCCAGCAGCGACGGACACATGAACACCGGGGAGCTGTTTTTT.